Included here is one T cell receptor beta chain sequence, with context. V lost 1 base, J lost 0 bases, and 5 bases lay in between. CDR3 length: 14 amino acids. The germline V gene encodes CDR1 SNHLY and CDR2 FYNNEI. TCRdb re-called the reads with MiXCR, one entry per CDR3 protein. Of about 360,000 distinct CDR3 sequences in the sample, around 18% were seen once. This sample stems from a study of T cell repertoires in cytomegalovirus infection. Turning to the study itself: In public TCR beta signatures, there were indications of both CMV infection and matching HLA type.

The sequenced sample was PBMCs. The receptor was derived from a human donor in good health (CMV status not recorded). Some clones in this sample may be carry-over from other donors' samples. This sequence joins TRBV2 and TRBJ2-3; D might be TRBD1 (5 bases). In nucleotides, the CDR3 is TGTGCCAGCAGTGAAGGACAGAGCACAGATACGCAGTATTTT. Encoded protein: CASSEGQSTDTQYF.